This T cell receptor beta chain comes out of a study of graft-versus-host responses after intestinal transplantation. To note about this clone: Its antigen is undetermined.

General study points: Levels of circulating GvH clones at their peak were associated with early post-transplant HvG declines. GvH clones appeared in recipient marrow, some first in ileum or blood.

Profiled with immunoSEQ multiplex PCR; TCRdb holds only in-frame clones, not every one. The top ten hold roughly 0.65% of the sample, which has about 26,000 clones, 82% seen once. V lost 0 bases and J 0 bases, leaving 12 bases between the germline ends. Germline V gene sequence: CDR1 SQVTM, CDR2 ANQGSEA. The CDR3 contains 16 residues. The sample consisted of unstimulated CD4+ T cells sorted from spleen or lymph node cells, taken before intestinal transplant. The rearrangement links TRBV29-1 to TRBJ1-3; D remains unclear. The TCR sequence derives from a human donor who received an intestinal transplant. The CDR3 DNA reads TGCAGCGTTGAAGACCGGACGGCCCGCTCTGGAAACACCATATATTTT. This sequence encodes CSVEDRTARSGNTIYF.